One and the same sample provided the 17 T cell receptor beta chains below, sequenced in a study of CD8 T cells in Susac syndrome. Reverse transcription of roughly 0.5 to 1 ug RNA was performed with random hexamers. TCRdb re-called the immunoSEQ multiplex PCR reads with MiXCR, one entry per CDR3 protein. The table includes roughly 120,000 distinct CDR3 sequences, more than 85% detected once. The sequencing input was CD4+ T cells from PBMCs. The receptors derive from a human donor with multiple sclerosis.

This chain links TRBV20-1 with TRBJ1-2, with D possibly matching TRBD1 (6 bases). The CDR3 is 12 amino acids. CDR1 and CDR2 from the germline V gene are DFQATT and SNEGSKA (reference sequence). Deletions cut 4 bases from V and 3 bases from J, with 9 bases between. The CDR3 bases are TGCAGTGCTACAGGGGAGGACTATGGCTACACCTTC. As protein: CSATGEDYGYTF.

The chain employs TRBV18 and TRBJ2-7, with TRBD1 as a possible D gene (6 bases). This CDR3 region has 14 residues. Germline V gives CDR1 KGHSH, CDR2 LQKENI. Trimming took 6 bases from V and 5 from J, leaving 17 bases between them. In DNA form, the CDR3 reads TGTGCCAGCTCCGAAGGGGGACCTTCTAACGAGCAGTACTTC. It encodes CASSEGGPSNEQYF. The full variable domain, with the rest looked up from reference TRBV18 and TRBJ2-7, is NAGVMQNPRHLVRRRGQEARLRCSPMKGHSHVYWYRQLPEEGLKFMVYLQKENIIDESGMPKERFSAEFPKEGPSILRIQQVVRGDSAAYFCASSEGGPSNEQYFGPGTRLTVT.

This rearrangement joins TRBV7-2 to TRBJ1-5; tentative D call: TRBD1 (5 bases). V lost 4 bases, J lost 5 bases, and 15 bases lay in between. This CDR3 region has 15 residues. In germline, CDR1 is SGHTA, CDR2 FQGNSA. CDR3: CASSSRGTDYQPQHF. The CDR3 nucleotides read TGTGCCAGCAGCTCCCGTGGGACCGATTATCAGCCCCAGCATTTT.

This clonotype was seen just once. The chain is built from TRBV7-2 and TRBJ2-2; perhaps TRBD1 as D (6 bases). The germline V gene encodes CDR1 SGHTA and CDR2 FQGNSA. The V and J ends lost 1 base and 4 bases respectively, with 16 bases between them. The CDR3 extends over 17 amino acids. The CDR3 DNA reads as TGTGCCAGCAGCTTAGTCTCTCTCAGGGGTGGCACCGGGGAGCTGTTTTTT. Protein: CASSLVSLRGGTGELFF. Drawing the rest from reference TRBV7-2 and TRBJ2-2, the complete variable domain is GAGVSQSPSNKVTEKGKDVELRCDPISGHTALYWYRQSLGQGLEFLIYFQGNSAPDKSGLPSDRFSAERTGGSVSTLTIQRTQQEDSAVYLCASSLVSLRGGTGELFFGEGSRLTVL.

The chain is built from TRBV6-5 and TRBJ1-4, with TRBD1 as a possible D gene (6 bases). Germline V gene sequence: CDR1 MNHEY, CDR2 SVGAGI. The CDR3 spans 19 residues. V dropped 0 bases and J dropped 10 bases, with 27 bases sitting between them. The CDR3 loop is CASSYSGAGLGGARGKLFF. CDR3 coding DNA: TGTGCCAGCAGTTACTCGGGGGCCGGTCTGGGAGGGGCGCGCGGAAAACTGTTTTTT.

The V gene is TRBV27, the J gene TRBJ1-1; D is unclear. CDR3 length: 15 amino acids. With 5 bases removed from V and 6 bases from J, the gap between germline ends came to 19 bases. The V gene's germline CDR1 is MNHEY and CDR2 SMNVEV (reference sequence). The CDR3, as DNA: TGTGCCAGCAGTGTTTACGGAGGCTCGGGGTCTGAAGCTTTCTTT. This translates into CASSVYGGSGSEAFF.

The genes are TRBV6-2 or TRBV6-3 and TRBJ2-5; 9 nucleotides agree with TRBD1. The CDR3 has 15 residues. V was clipped by 5 bases and J by 1 base; unmatched bases: 5. CDR1 and CDR2 from the germline V gene are MNHEY and SVGEGT. The CDR3 here is CASSMGQGRQETQYF. The CDR3 DNA is TGTGCCAGCAGTATGGGACAGGGACGCCAAGAGACCCAGTACTTC.

The V gene is TRBV7-2, the J gene TRBJ1-2; D not certain. Germline V lookup: CDR1 SGHTA, CDR2 FQGNSA. The CDR3 has 15 residues. The V gene lost 4 bases and the J gene lost 0 bases, with 12 bases spanning the gap. CDR3 sequence: CASSSGFPSNYGYTF. For the CDR3, the DNA is TGTGCCAGCAGCTCGGGATTTCCTTCTAACTATGGCTACACCTTC.

The genes are TRBV7-2 and TRBJ2-5, with 9 positions matching TRBD1. In germline, CDR1 is SGHTA, CDR2 FQGNSA. V lost 5 bases, J lost 1 base, and 5 bases stayed unmatched. The CDR3 has 15 residues. The CDR3 region is CASSRDRGSQETQYF. The CDR3 DNA reads as TGTGCCAGCAGCCGTGACAGGGGGAGCCAAGAGACCCAGTACTTC.

The chain employs TRBV13 and TRBJ2-7, with a weak D call TRBD2 (5 bases). Germline V gene lookup returns CDR1 PRHDT and CDR2 FYEKMQ (reference sequence). This CDR3 comprises 15 residues. V lost 5 bases and J 5 bases, leaving 19 bases between the germline ends. The CDR3 DNA is TGTGCCAGCAGCCCCGGTGGGAGCCTTCCCCACGAGCAGTACTTC. Its translation: CASSPGGSLPHEQYF.

This chain links TRBV5-1 with TRBJ2-7; D is perhaps TRBD2 (6 bases). CDR3 size: 17 residues. V shed 3 bases and J shed 4 bases, with 23 bases lying between them. Per germline, CDR1 SGHRS and CDR2 YFSETQ. The CDR3 reads CASSSNFQRVRGYEQYF. The CDR3 coding sequence is TGCGCCAGCAGCTCAAACTTTCAGCGGGTTCGTGGGTACGAGCAGTACTTC.

This chain uses TRBV19 with TRBJ2-2; a possible D gene is TRBD2 (6 bases). Germline CDR1 reads LNHDA; CDR2 reads SQIVND (reference sequence). V was cut by 1 base and J by 2 bases, with 8 bases left in between. CDR3 length: 15 amino acids. The CDR3 nucleotides read TGTGCCAGTAGTATAGGGGGGGTTAACACCGGGGAGCTGTTTTTT. This translates into CASSIGGVNTGELFF.

The chain employs TRBV10-3 and TRBJ2-1; tentatively, D is TRBD2 (6 bases). Trimming shortened V by 2 bases and J by 9 bases, and 11 bases separated the two germline ends. The germline V gene encodes CDR1 ENHRY and CDR2 SYGVKD. The CDR3 length is 13 residues. The CDR3 region is CAISEEGGSEQFF. DNA for the CDR3: TGTGCCATCAGTGAGGAAGGAGGGTCTGAGCAGTTCTTC.

The rearrangement uses TRBV6-1 and TRBJ1-2; D possibly corresponds to TRBD1 (6 bases). The CDR3 contains 15 residues. Germline V gene sequence: CDR1 MNHNS, CDR2 SASEGT. Trimming left V 2 bases short and J 4 bases short, with 14 bases between. In DNA, the CDR3 is TGTGCCAGCAGTGAACAGACAGGCAAGGGCTATGGCTACACCTTC. Translating it yields CASSEQTGKGYGYTF.

This clonotype was seen just once. V and J are TRBV4-1 and TRBJ1-6; D may be TRBD1 (6 bases). The length of the CDR3 is 13 residues. The V gene's germline CDR1 is MGHRA and CDR2 YSYEKL. Trimming stripped 4 bases from V and 10 bases from J, with 11 bases between. CDR3 DNA sequence: TGCGCCAGCAGCCGGACAGTGGGGTCACCCCTCCACTTT. Translating gives CASSRTVGSPLHF.

The chain couples TRBV3-1 to TRBJ2-5; 8 bases map to TRBD2. V lost 0 bases and J lost 6; bases outside the gene matches: 9. Germline CDR1 and CDR2: LGHDT and YNNKEL (reference sequence). The CDR3 sequence is 16 residues long. The CDR3 nucleotides are TGTGCCAGCAGCCAAGACGCGACGGGGGGGCCGCAGACCCAGTACTTC. Protein: CASSQDATGGPQTQYF.

V and J are TRBV5-4 and TRBJ2-3; 8 positions match TRBD2. Germline values: CDR1 SGHNT, CDR2 YYREEE (reference sequence). The V gene end was trimmed by 4 bases and the J gene end by 0 bases; junction bases not matched to a gene: 10. The CDR3 runs to 17 residues. The CDR3 spells CASSPLRGGSSTDTQYF. CDR3 DNA sequence: TGTGCCAGCAGCCCTCTCCGGGGGGGCTCTAGCACAGATACGCAGTATTTT.